The 23 T cell receptor beta chains below were found in one sample sequenced in a study of cytomegalovirus exposure and HLA in healthy donors. Primers included in the PCR were 60 Vbeta and 13 Jbeta primers. Assay: immunoSEQ multiplex PCR; the TCRdb copy retains only in-frame clones and omits some. The sample contains approximately 110,000 clones, around 82% of which appear only once. The sequenced material came from PBMCs. The origin of the receptors is a young woman in good health and CMV-seropositive.

The chain employs TRBV6-1 and TRBJ1-5; 10 positions match TRBD1. CDR1 MNHNS and CDR2 SASEGT come from the germline V gene. CDR3 length equals 14 residues. Trimming cost V 5 bases and J 5 bases; bases outside gene matches: 3. The chain's CDR3 is CASSSGQGDQPQHF. In DNA form, the CDR3 reads TGTGCCAGCAGTTCAGGACAGGGGGATCAGCCCCAGCATTTT.

This chain uses TRBV2 with TRBJ1-1; possibly TRBD1 for D (6 bases). Trimming removed 9 bases from V and 4 bases from J, with 18 bases in between. This CDR3 contains 14 residues. Germline V CDR1 and CDR2: SNHLY, FYNNEI. CDR3 in amino acids: CARGGPAGGTEAFF. DNA of the CDR3: TGTGCCAGAGGGGGTCCGGCCGGAGGCACTGAAGCTTTCTTT.

The rearrangement uses TRBV6-1 and TRBJ2-5; D not resolved. The V gene lost 5 bases and the J gene lost 4 bases, with 11 bases spanning the gap. CDR1 and CDR2 from the germline V gene are MNHNS and SASEGT. This CDR3 spans 13 amino acids. CDR3 bases: TGTGCCAGCAGTCTGGGCGCCCGAGAGACCCAGTACTTC. Translation: CASSLGARETQYF.

V usage is TRBV5-1 and J usage is TRBJ2-3; 15 bases are a match to TRBD2. The CDR3 sequence is 17 residues long. The germline CDR1 and CDR2 sequences are SGHRS and YFSETQ. Losses at the gene ends were 3 bases for V and 8 bases for J; bases not matched to a gene: 10. The CDR3 nucleotides read TGCGCCAGCAGCTCGGCGGGGACTAGCGGGGGGATTGGTACGCAGTATTTT. Its protein product is CASSSAGTSGGIGTQYF.

The chain has TRBV19 and TRBJ2-1; 9 bases agree with TRBD1. Germline loops: CDR1 LNHDA, CDR2 SQIVND (reference sequence). This CDR3 is built from 14 residues. V shed 6 bases, J shed 6 bases, and the junction held 6 bases outside the gene matches. CDR3 sequence: CASRGTGWGNEQFF. The CDR3 DNA follows: TGTGCCAGTAGAGGGACAGGGTGGGGCAATGAGCAGTTCTTC.

Of note for this clone: The same CDR3 can be traced to other DNA sequences in this sample. CDR3 in amino acids: CASSGGTSGTETQYF. DNA for the CDR3: TGCGCCAGCAGCGGGGGGACTAGCGGGACGGAGACCCAGTACTTC. The V call is TRBV5-1, the J call TRBJ2-5, with 13 bases that match TRBD2. The CDR3 loop spans 15 amino acids. With 4 bases clipped from V and 5 bases from J, the junction kept 5 bases outside the gene matches. In germline, CDR1 is SGHRS, CDR2 YFSETQ.

The chain employs TRBV19 and TRBJ1-6, with D perhaps TRBD1 (6 bases). CDR1 is LNHDA, CDR2 SQIVND, per germline (reference sequence). The CDR3 runs 17 residues. V was clipped by 4 bases and J by 3 bases, with 16 bases between them. The CDR3 DNA reads as TGTGCCAGTAGTAATACAGGGTCGGGCCGCTATAATTCACCCCTCCACTTT. Its protein product is CASSNTGSGRYNSPLHF.

The rearrangement uses TRBV30 and TRBJ1-4; D remains ambiguous. Germline V CDR1 and CDR2: GTSNPN, SVGIG (reference sequence). The CDR3 length is 14 residues. Trimming removed 3 bases at V and 2 bases at J, with 10 bases between. CDR3 DNA sequence: TGTGCCTGGAGCCGAGACAATACTAATGAAAAACTGTTTTTT. As protein: CAWSRDNTNEKLFF.

This chain joins TRBV11-3 and TRBJ2-7; no clear D gene. Per germline, CDR1 SGHNT and CDR2 YENEEA. The CDR3 loop spans 13 amino acids. The V gene lost 4 bases and the J gene lost 4 bases, with 11 bases spanning the gap. CDR3 sequence (DNA): TGTGCCAGCAGCTCCCTCGAAGCATACGAGCAGTACTTC. Translation gives CASSSLEAYEQYF.

The rearrangement links TRBV19 to TRBJ2-3; possibly TRBD2 for D (6 bases). V lost 5 bases to trimming and J lost 4 bases, with 10 bases between them. The CDR3 covers 13 residues. In germline, CDR1 is LNHDA, CDR2 SQIVND (reference sequence). CDR3 region: CASSRLEADTQYF. Written as DNA, the CDR3 is TGTGCCAGTAGTCGACTAGAAGCAGATACGCAGTATTTT.

V usage is TRBV29-1 and J usage is TRBJ2-1; 9 bases line up with TRBD2. The V gene's germline CDR1 is SQVTM and CDR2 ANQGSEA. V was clipped by 8 bases and J by 4 bases; unmatched bases: 6. The CDR3 contains 13 residues. In DNA, the CDR3 is TGCAGCTCCATAGCGGGAGTGTACAATGAGCAGTTCTTC. Protein sequence: CSSIAGVYNEQFF.

Concerning this clone itself: Other DNA sequences in the sample encode the same CDR3. The chain links TRBV11-3 to TRBJ2-3; TRBD1 is a possible D gene (5 bases). Between the trimmed V and J ends, which lost 2 bases and 6 bases, there was a span of 9 bases. Germline V CDR1 and CDR2: SGHNT, YENEEA. This CDR3 spans 13 amino acids. CDR3 nucleotide sequence: TGTGCCAGCAGCTTACCAGGGTCCGATACGCAGTATTTT. Protein: CASSLPGSDTQYF.

V is TRBV5-4 and J is TRBJ2-5; 13 nucleotides agree with TRBD2. The V gene's germline CDR1 is SGHNT and CDR2 YYREEE (reference sequence). With 0 bases clipped from V and 5 bases from J, the junction kept 1 base outside the gene matches. The CDR3 totals 15 residues. The DNA for the CDR3 is TGTGCCAGCAGCTTGGGGACTAGCGGGAGTGAGACCCAGTACTTC. As protein: CASSLGTSGSETQYF.

The CDR3 region has the DNA TGTGCCAGCAGTGAAGTTGGGGCAGGGATGCGTGAAAAACTGTTTTTT. Translation gives CASSEVGAGMREKLFF. The rearrangement links TRBV2 to TRBJ1-4, with a weak D call TRBD1 (5 bases). The V and J ends lost 1 base and 7 bases respectively, with 16 bases between them. CDR1 and CDR2 (germline): SNHLY, FYNNEI. This CDR3 is 16 amino acids long.

The chain uses TRBV18 and TRBJ2-7, with D unresolved. Germline assignment: CDR1 KGHSH and CDR2 LQKENI. V lost 0 bases and J lost 5, with 11 bases in between. CDR3 size: 14 residues. The CDR3 loop reads CASSPPAWSHEQYF. The CDR3 bases are TGTGCCAGCTCACCACCTGCGTGGAGCCACGAGCAGTACTTC.

This clone is a singleton in its sample. This chain joins TRBV6-5 and TRBJ2-1; the match to TRBD1 covers 7 bases. Germline loops: CDR1 MNHEY, CDR2 SVGAGI. CDR3 size: 15 residues. V was clipped by 7 bases and J by 0 bases; unmatched bases: 6. The CDR3 sequence: CASTESGGSYNEQFF. The CDR3 coding sequence is TGTGCCAGCACCGAGTCAGGGGGCTCCTACAATGAGCAGTTCTTC.

This chain joins TRBV2 and TRBJ2-7; the D is unclear. The CDR3 has 11 residues. CDR1 SNHLY and CDR2 FYNNEI come from the germline V gene. Trimming cost V 10 bases and J 2 bases, with 9 bases left between them. CDR3 in amino acids: CAISRAYEQYF. CDR3 sequence (DNA): TGTGCCATCTCTAGAGCCTACGAGCAGTACTTC.

The chain carries TRBV6-1 and TRBJ1-1, with 7 bases lining up with TRBD1. Germline V lookup: CDR1 MNHNS, CDR2 SASEGT. This CDR3 region has 13 residues. The trim removed 8 bases at V and 1 base at J, leaving 4 bases unmatched. This CDR3 reads CASFDRANTEAFF. The DNA for the CDR3 is TGTGCCAGCTTCGACAGGGCGAACACTGAAGCTTTCTTT.

The V and J genes are TRBV19 and TRBJ2-1, with TRBD2 matching 7 bases. The length of the CDR3 is 15 residues. Germline CDR1 is LNHDA and CDR2 is SQIVND (reference sequence). After removal of 1 base from V and 5 bases from J, the junction contained 5 bases not matched to a gene. The DNA of the CDR3 is TGTGCCAGTAGTATAGGGGGAGGGAGAGACAATGAGCAGTTCTTC. Translating it yields CASSIGGGRDNEQFF.

This chain connects TRBV6-1 to TRBJ2-6; 7 bases match TRBD1. The CDR3 loop spans 16 amino acids. After removal of 4 bases from V and 2 bases from J, the junction contained 5 bases not matched to a gene. CDR1 is MNHNS and CDR2 is SASEGT in the germline V gene. CDR3 residues: CASSATGRAGANVLTF. The CDR3, as DNA: TGTGCCAGCAGTGCGACAGGGCGAGCTGGGGCCAACGTCCTGACTTTC.

This chain joins TRBV2 and TRBJ1-6; TRBD1 matches at 7 bases. Germline V gene sequence: CDR1 SNHLY, CDR2 FYNNEI. The CDR3 runs to 14 residues. V lost 6 bases and J lost 10; bases outside the gene matches: 9. The CDR3 DNA is TGTGCCAGCAGGGCAACAGGGGTGACCTCACCCCTCCACTTT. Amino acids: CASRATGVTSPLHF.

V usage is TRBV6-5 and J usage is TRBJ1-2; D is undetermined. V was clipped by 0 bases and J by 0 bases, with 8 bases between them. The germline gives CDR1 MNHEY, CDR2 SVGAGI. This CDR3 is built from 15 residues. CDR3 loop: CASSYSGDPNYGYTF. CDR3 DNA sequence: TGTGCCAGCAGTTACTCAGGAGACCCTAACTATGGCTACACCTTC.

This rearrangement joins TRBV4-2 to TRBJ1-1; 8 bases are a match to TRBD1. The ends lost 5 bases at V and 3 bases at J; junction bases unmatched: 5. Germline CDR1 and CDR2: LGHNA and YNFKEQ. This CDR3 is built from 14 residues. The CDR3 region is CASSRTGIDTEAFF. CDR3 DNA sequence: TGTGCCAGCAGCAGGACAGGGATTGACACTGAAGCTTTCTTT.